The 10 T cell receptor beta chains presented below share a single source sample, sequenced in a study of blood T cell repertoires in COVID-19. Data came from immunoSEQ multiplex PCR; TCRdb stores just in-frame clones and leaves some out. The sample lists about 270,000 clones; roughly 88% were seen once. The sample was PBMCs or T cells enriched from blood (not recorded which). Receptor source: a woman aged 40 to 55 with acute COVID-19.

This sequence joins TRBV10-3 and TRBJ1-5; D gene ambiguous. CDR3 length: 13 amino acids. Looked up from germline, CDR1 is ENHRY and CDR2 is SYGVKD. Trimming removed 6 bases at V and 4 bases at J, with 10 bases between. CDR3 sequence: CAISASRNQPQHF. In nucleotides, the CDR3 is TGTGCCATCAGCGCTAGTCGTAATCAGCCCCAGCATTTT.

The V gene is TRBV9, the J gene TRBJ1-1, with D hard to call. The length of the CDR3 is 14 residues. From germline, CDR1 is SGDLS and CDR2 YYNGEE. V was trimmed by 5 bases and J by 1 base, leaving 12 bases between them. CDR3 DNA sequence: TGTGCCAGCAGTAGACTGAGAGGGAACACTGAAGCTTTCTTT. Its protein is CASSRLRGNTEAFF.

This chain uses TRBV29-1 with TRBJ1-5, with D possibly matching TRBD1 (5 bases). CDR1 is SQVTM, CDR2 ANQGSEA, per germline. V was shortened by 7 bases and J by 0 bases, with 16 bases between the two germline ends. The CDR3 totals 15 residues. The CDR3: CSAAVGDYSNQPQHF. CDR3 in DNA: TGCAGCGCGGCGGTCGGGGACTATAGCAATCAGCCCCAGCATTTT. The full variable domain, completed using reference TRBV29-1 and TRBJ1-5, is SAVISQKPSRDICQRGTSLTIQCQVDSQVTMMFWYRQQPGQSLTLIATANQGSEATYESGFVIDKFPISRPNLTFSTLTVSNMSPEDSSIYLCSAAVGDYSNQPQHFGDGTRLSIL.

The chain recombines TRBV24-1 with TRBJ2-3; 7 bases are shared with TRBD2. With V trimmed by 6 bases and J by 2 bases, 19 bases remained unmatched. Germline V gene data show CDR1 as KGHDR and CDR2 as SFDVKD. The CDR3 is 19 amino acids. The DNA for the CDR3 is TGTGCCACCAGTTCGATTACAGGTGAGAGCGGGGCCTTCACAGATACGCAGTATTTT. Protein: CATSSITGESGAFTDTQYF.

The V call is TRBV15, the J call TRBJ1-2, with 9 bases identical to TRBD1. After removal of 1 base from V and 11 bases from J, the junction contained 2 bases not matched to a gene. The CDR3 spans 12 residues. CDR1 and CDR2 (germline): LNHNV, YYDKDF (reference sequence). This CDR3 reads CATSRGDREYTF. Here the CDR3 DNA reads TGTGCCACCAGCAGAGGGGACAGGGAGTACACCTTC.

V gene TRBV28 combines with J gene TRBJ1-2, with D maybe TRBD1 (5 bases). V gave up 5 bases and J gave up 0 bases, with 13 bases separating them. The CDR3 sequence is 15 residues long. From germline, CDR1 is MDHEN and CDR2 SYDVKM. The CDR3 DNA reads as TGTGCCAGCAGTCCAAGACAGCATGCTAACTATGGCTACACCTTC. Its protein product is CASSPRQHANYGYTF.

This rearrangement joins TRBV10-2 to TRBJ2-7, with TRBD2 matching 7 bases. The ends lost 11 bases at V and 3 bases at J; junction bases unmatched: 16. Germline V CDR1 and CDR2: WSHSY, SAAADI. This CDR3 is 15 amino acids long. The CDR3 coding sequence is TGCGCCTCTCAGGAGGGAGGGCCGGGTTACTACGAGCAGTACTTC. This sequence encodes CASQEGGPGYYEQYF.

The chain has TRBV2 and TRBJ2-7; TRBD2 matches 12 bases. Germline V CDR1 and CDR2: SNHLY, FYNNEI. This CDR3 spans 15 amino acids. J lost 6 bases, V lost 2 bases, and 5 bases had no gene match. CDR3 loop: CASSELGTSGSEQYF. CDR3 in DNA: TGTGCCAGCAGTGAACTGGGGACTAGCGGGTCCGAGCAGTACTTC.

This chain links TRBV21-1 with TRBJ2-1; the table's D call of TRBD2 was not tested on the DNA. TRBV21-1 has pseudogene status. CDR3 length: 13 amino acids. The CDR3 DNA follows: TGTGCCAGCAGCATAGATAGCGGAAATGAGCAGTTCTTC. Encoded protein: CASSIDSGNEQFF.

The CDR3 loop reads CASTTWRQGYEQYF. Written as DNA, the CDR3 is TGTGCCAGCACCACGTGGCGGCAGGGATACGAGCAGTACTTC. This chain links TRBV28 with TRBJ2-7, with D possibly matching TRBD1 (5 bases). In germline, CDR1 is MDHEN, CDR2 SYDVKM. V lost 7 bases and J lost 4, with 17 bases in between. This CDR3 comprises 14 residues.